The 15 T cell receptor beta chains reported below all come from one sample, sequenced in a study of T cells after yellow fever vaccination. TCRdb itself ran the 5' RACE reads through MiXCR, one entry per CDR3 protein. The repertoire holds 450,000 to 650,000 distinct CDR3 sequences, with 13% as singletons. The sample here was PBMCs, taken on the day of the yellow fever booster vaccination. These receptors were collected from a young man who received the YFV17D yellow fever vaccine.

This clonotype was observed many times. The rearrangement uses TRBV29-1 and TRBJ2-2, with D tentatively TRBD1 (6 bases). Trimming took 7 bases from V and 4 from J, leaving 13 bases between them. The CDR3 spans 13 residues. Per germline, CDR1 SQVTM and CDR2 ANQGSEA. The CDR3 loop is CSASGTPTGELFF. The CDR3 nucleotides are TGCAGCGCATCCGGGACACCCACCGGGGAGCTGTTTTTT.

This chain uses TRBV27 with TRBJ2-6; TRBD1 agrees at 7 bases. CDR1 and CDR2 from the germline V gene are MNHEY and SMNVEV (reference sequence). V lost 4 bases to trimming and J lost 0 bases; unmatched junction nucleotides: 6. CDR3 length: 17 amino acids. Here the CDR3 reads CASSYQGDHSGANVLTF. In DNA form, the CDR3 reads TGTGCCAGCAGTTATCAGGGGGATCACTCTGGGGCCAACGTCCTGACTTTC.

This sequence joins TRBV7-6 and TRBJ2-7; tentative D call: TRBD2 (6 bases). Deletions cut 3 bases from V and 2 bases from J, with 11 bases between. Germline CDR1 SGHVS, CDR2 FNYEAQ. The CDR3 length is 14 residues. CDR3 bases: TGTGCCAGCAGCTTGGAGGTAGCGGCCTACGAGCAGTACTTC. Encoded protein: CASSLEVAAYEQYF.

The chain joins TRBV18 to TRBJ2-5, with D possibly being TRBD1 (5 bases). Germline assignment: CDR1 KGHSH and CDR2 LQKENI. The V end was cut by 5 bases, the J end by 5 bases, with 12 bases between. The CDR3 covers 13 residues. CDR3 nucleotide sequence: TGTGCCAGCTCATTGACAGTTGAGGAGACCCAGTACTTC. The encoded protein is CASSLTVEETQYF.

This clonotype came up a few times. The chain carries TRBV7-2 and TRBJ2-7, with 9 nucleotides matching TRBD2. The junction had 6 bases not matched to a gene; V was cut back by 0 bases and J by 9 bases. This CDR3 contains 14 residues. CDR1 SGHTA and CDR2 FQGNSA come from the germline V gene. In DNA, the CDR3 is TGTGCCAGCAGCTTAGCGGCCAAAGCGGGGGGGCAGTACTTC. Encoded protein: CASSLAAKAGGQYF. Variable domain in full (rest from reference TRBV7-2 and TRBJ2-7): GAGVSQSPSNKVTEKGKDVELRCDPISGHTALYWYRQSLGQGLEFLIYFQGNSAPDKSGLPSDRFSAERTGGSVSTLTIQRTQQEDSAVYLCASSLAAKAGGQYFGPGTRLTVT.

V gene TRBV5-1 combines with J gene TRBJ1-1; D gene unclear. V gave up 0 bases and J gave up 3 bases, with 15 bases separating them. The CDR3 is made up of 16 amino acids. The germline V gene encodes CDR1 SGHRS and CDR2 YFSETQ. The CDR3 sequence: CASSLGRSSPDTEAFF. The DNA for the CDR3 is TGCGCCAGCAGCTTGGGCAGGAGCTCTCCGGACACTGAAGCTTTCTTT.

This chain links TRBV7-3 with TRBJ1-2; 10 nucleotides match TRBD1. After removal of 1 base from V and 6 bases from J, the junction contained 8 bases not matched to a gene. The germline CDR1 and CDR2 sequences are SGHTA and FQGTGA. This CDR3 region has 16 residues. As DNA, the CDR3 is TGTGCCAGCAGCTTAAGAGGACAGGGGGAAAGTGATGGCTACACCTTC. Residues: CASSLRGQGESDGYTF. The full variable domain, its missing parts supplied by reference TRBV7-3 and TRBJ1-2, is GAGVSQTPSNKVTEKGKYVELRCDPISGHTALYWYRQSLGQGPEFLIYFQGTGAADDSGLPNDRFFAVRPEGSVSTLKIQRTERGDSAVYLCASSLRGQGESDGYTFGSGTRLTVV.

The chain carries TRBV4-3 and TRBJ2-3, with D possibly being TRBD1 or TRBD2 (5 bases each). From germline, CDR1 is LGHNA and CDR2 YSLEER. V lost 4 bases, J lost 3 bases, and 17 bases lay in between. The CDR3 spans 16 residues. CDR3 DNA: TGCGCCAGCAGCCCCAAAGTCCTCGGGACGACAGATACGCAGTATTTT. It yields the protein CASSPKVLGTTDTQYF.

The chain carries TRBV7-2 and TRBJ1-2, with D hard to call. V was pared by 1 base and J by 4 bases, with 13 bases between. Germline lookup yields CDR1 SGHTA and CDR2 FQGNSA. This CDR3 comprises 15 residues. CDR3 in amino acids: CASSLGGTVFYGYTF. Here the CDR3 DNA reads TGTGCCAGCAGCTTAGGGGGAACCGTATTCTATGGCTACACCTTC.

This chain uses TRBV20-1 with TRBJ2-1, with TRBD2 identical over 10 bases. CDR3 length: 18 amino acids. J was trimmed by 1 base and V by 6 bases; bases with no gene match: 15. CDR1 and CDR2 from the germline V gene are DFQATT and SNEGSKA (reference sequence). CDR3 protein: CSAEGASGGLGSYNEQFF. DNA of the CDR3: TGCAGTGCAGAGGGGGCTAGCGGGGGTTTAGGGTCCTACAATGAGCAGTTCTTC.

This clonotype was found a few times. The chain employs TRBV11-2 and TRBJ2-3; a weak D match, TRBD2 (6 bases). CDR3 length: 19 residues. Per germline, CDR1 SGHAT and CDR2 FQNNGV. Trimming cost V 5 bases and J 1 base, with 25 bases left between them. CDR3 protein: CASSPWGLLGRGGTDTQYF. CDR3 nucleotides: TGTGCCAGCAGCCCCTGGGGACTTCTCGGCCGAGGCGGCACAGATACGCAGTATTTT.

This clonotype was observed many times. The rearrangement links TRBV4-3 to TRBJ2-1; maybe TRBD2 (6 bases). Germline CDR1 reads LGHNA; CDR2 reads YSLEER. There are 17 residues in the CDR3. Trimming took off 0 bases at V and 5 bases at J, with 17 bases between the two ends. The DNA of the CDR3 is TGCGCCAGCAGCCAAGATGGCGCGGGGACTCCAAACAATGAGCAGTTCTTC. Its translation is CASSQDGAGTPNNEQFF.

This clonotype was seen only a few times. The V gene is TRBV7-9, the J gene TRBJ1-5; D possibly corresponds to TRBD1 (6 bases). Germline V gene data show CDR1 as SEHNR and CDR2 as FQNEAQ (reference sequence). This CDR3 spans 12 amino acids. V lost 1 base and J lost 11, with 9 bases in between. Here the CDR3 reads CASSLEEGAQHF. The CDR3 coding sequence is TGTGCCAGCAGCTTAGAGGAGGGGGCCCAGCATTTT.

This clonotype was seen only once. The V gene is TRBV12-3 or TRBV12-4, the J gene TRBJ2-1; D might be TRBD1 (5 bases). The CDR3 runs to 13 residues. V shed 8 bases and J shed 6 bases, with 14 bases lying between them. CDR3 sequence: CASYKTGANEQFF. CDR3 sequence (DNA): TGTGCCAGCTACAAGACTGGGGCCAATGAGCAGTTCTTC.

As regards this clonotype: The CDR3 ends on some other residue instead of the conserved phenylalanine or tryptophan, so this is likely a read error. V is TRBV28 and J is TRBJ1-2; unclear D gene. CDR3 length: 11 residues. V lost 5 bases and J 5 bases, leaving 6 bases between the germline ends. Germline V lookup: CDR1 MDHEN, CDR2 SYDVKM. CDR3 protein: CASSSTYGYTI. The CDR3 nucleotides read TGTGCCAGCAGTAGCACATATGGCTACACCATC.